This T cell receptor (beta chain) was observed in a study of PD-1 blockade in classical Hodgkin lymphoma. Every patient relapsed after autologous stem cell transplantation, and brentuximab vedotin exposure varied. The germline gives CDR1 SGDLS, CDR2 YYNGEE. Trimming cost V 0 bases and J 0 bases, with 6 bases left between them. CDR3 length: 14 residues. Produced via immunoSEQ multiplex PCR; TCRdb's table is partial and in-frame only. This table has 40,000 to 50,000 clones, more than 85% appearing once. The TCR originated in a human donor with classical Hodgkin lymphoma. The sequences come from peripheral blood mononuclear cells (PBMCs), collected before the second cycle of nivolumab. The chain has TRBV9 and TRBJ1-1, with D unclear. The CDR3 region is CASSVAGMNTEAFF. CDR3 DNA sequence: TGTGCCAGCAGCGTAGCCGGGATGAACACTGAAGCTTTCTTT. The full variable domain, completed using reference TRBV9 and TRBJ1-1, is DSGVTQTPKHLITATGQRVTLRCSPRSGDLSVYWYQQSLDQGLQFLIQYYNGEERAKGNILERFSAQQFPDLHSELNLSSLELGDSALYFCASSVAGMNTEAFFGQGTRLTVV.